The clone carrying this TCR beta chain was counted ten times or more. CDR1 SGHTA and CDR2 FQGTGA come from the germline V gene. V lost 6 bases and J lost 1, with 12 bases in between. The CDR3 runs to 14 residues. The diagnoses drew upon clinical symptoms, serum thyroxine and TRAb, thyroid ultrasound and orbital computed tomography. This entry is derived from a study of T cells in Graves' hyperthyroidism and ophthalmopathy. As for the study in general: Before treatment of any kind, peripheral blood was taken at initial diagnosis.

The investigators amplified TCR beta CDR3 regions from RNA transcripts. The HTBI primer set served for first-round RT-PCR of the TCR CDR3. TCRdb ran MiXCR on the multiplex PCR reads and lists one entry per CDR3 protein. The sample holds roughly 350,000 distinct CDR3 sequences; over 11% are singletons and the top ten take roughly 24%. The clonotype comes from a woman in her twenties or thirties with Graves' hyperthyroidism. Sequenced: blood. The V and J genes are TRBV7-3 and TRBJ1-1, with D possibly being TRBD1 (6 bases). The CDR3 region has the DNA TGTGCCAGCAGTTTCGGGGGGCAGAACACTGAAGCTTTCTTT. This translates into CASSFGGQNTEAFF.